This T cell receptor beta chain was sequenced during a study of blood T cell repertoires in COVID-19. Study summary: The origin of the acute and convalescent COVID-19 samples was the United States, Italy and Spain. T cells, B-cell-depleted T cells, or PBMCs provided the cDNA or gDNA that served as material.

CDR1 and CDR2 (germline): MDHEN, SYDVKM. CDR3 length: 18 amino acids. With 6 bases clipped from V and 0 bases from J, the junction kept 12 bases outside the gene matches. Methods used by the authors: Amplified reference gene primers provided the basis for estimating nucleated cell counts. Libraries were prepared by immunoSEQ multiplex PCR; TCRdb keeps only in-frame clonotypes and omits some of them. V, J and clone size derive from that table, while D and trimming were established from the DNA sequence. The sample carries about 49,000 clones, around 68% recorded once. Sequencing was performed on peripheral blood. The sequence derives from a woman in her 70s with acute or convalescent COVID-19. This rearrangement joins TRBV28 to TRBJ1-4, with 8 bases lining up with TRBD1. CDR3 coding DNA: TGTGCCAGCAGCAAACCCCGGGACAGGTTTACAACTAATGAAAAACTGTTTTTT. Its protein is CASSKPRDRFTTNEKLFF.